This record covers a single T cell receptor beta chain. Other DNA sequences within the sample encode an identical CDR3. These data belong to a study of blood T cell repertoires in COVID-19. Generated by immunoSEQ multiplex PCR, the TCRdb table keeps only in-frame clones and is missing some. The table includes approximately 170,000 clones, under 85% detected once. Participant ages covered roughly 18 to 89 years across 20 to 30 US areas. Germline V gives CDR1 SGHAT, CDR2 FQNNGV. The CDR3 loop spans 14 amino acids. Trimming removed 5 bases at V and 4 bases at J, with 13 bases between. The receptor comes from a man between 45 and 60 years old who had recovered from COVID-19. The chain employs TRBV11-2 and TRBJ2-3; the D gene is possibly TRBD1 (6 bases). Sequenced sample: PBMCs or T cells enriched from blood (not recorded which). CDR3 nucleotide sequence: TGTGCCAGCAGCCCGAGGACAGAGGCAGATACGCAGTATTTT. Residues: CASSPRTEADTQYF.